A selection of T cell receptor beta chains follows, all from one sample in a study of T cell changes during pregnancy in multiple sclerosis. Produced via immunoSEQ multiplex PCR; TCRdb's table is partial and in-frame only. The sample carries fewer than 70,000 clones, nearly 90% recorded once. The sample here was peripheral blood, taken in the first trimester of pregnancy. The receptors derive from a female donor with multiple sclerosis, enrolled in a pregnancy study. Both conserved end residues are part of each CDR3. D genes are given only for firm matches. Not all rows give a size; the values are once, few, many and, for expanded clones, a class.

J | D | V | size | CDR3 | DNA
TRBJ1-1 | TRBD1 | TRBV2 | NA | CASRDRVNTEAFF | TGTGCCAGCAGGGACAGGGTTAACACTGAAGCTTTCTTT
TRBJ1-1 | NA | TRBV6-5 | NA | CASSYEYRVNTEAFF | TGTGCCAGCAGTTACGAATACAGGGTGAACACTGAAGCTTTCTTT
TRBJ1-6 | NA | TRBV10-2 | NA | CASSESTPGRFGSPLHF | TGCGCCAGCAGTGAGTCGACTCCCGGAAGGTTTGGTTCACCCCTCCACTTT
TRBJ2-7 | TRBD1 | TRBV7-9 | NA | CASSPQGASYEQYF | TGTGCCAGCAGCCCACAGGGGGCATCTTACGAGCAGTACTTC
TRBJ1-4 | NA | TRBV6-1 | once | CASRRTEINEKLFF | TGTGCCAGCAGAAGGACAGAAATTAATGAAAAACTGTTTTTT
TRBJ2-1 | NA | TRBV30 | NA | CAWTPAYNEQFF | TGTGCCTGGACTCCGGCCTACAATGAGCAGTTCTTC
TRBJ1-2 | NA | TRBV10-3 | NA | CAISDDRKSNYGYTF | TGTGCCATCAGTGACGACAGGAAATCTAACTATGGCTACACCTTC
TRBJ2-4 | TRBD2 | TRBV7-9 | NA | CASSQRGRGAAKNIQYF | TGTGCCAGCAGCCAACGGGGGCGGGGGGCGGCCAAAAACATTCAGTACTTC
TRBJ2-5 | NA | TRBV18 | NA | CASSVGGLGTQYF | TGTGCCAGCTCGGTCGGGGGTCTCGGGACCCAGTACTTC
TRBJ1-1 | TRBD1 | TRBV30 | NA | CALERTGNTEAFF | TGTGCCTTAGAAAGGACAGGGAACACTGAAGCTTTCTTT
TRBJ1-5 | NA | TRBV30 | NA | CAWSAGFPQPQHF | TGTGCCTGGTCGGCGGGATTCCCTCAGCCCCAGCATTTT